A selection of T cell receptor beta chains follows, all from one sample in a study of T cells after yellow fever vaccination. TCRdb reanalysed the 5' RACE reads using MiXCR and keeps one entry per CDR3 protein. The sample includes about 550,000 distinct CDR3 sequences, roughly 19% seen only once; the top ten take 14%. Sequences were derived from PBMCs, sampled 15 days after the yellow fever booster vaccination. The receptors were sampled from a man aged 25-45 years who received the YFV17D yellow fever vaccine. CDR3s include the opening cysteine and the closing phenylalanine or tryptophan. The D gene is left open where the match is weak. Only some rows state a clone size, as once, few, many or a class for expanded clones.

v_gene: TRBV29-1
d_gene: TRBD2
j_gene: TRBJ2-1
abundance: few
CDR3aa: CSVAGGNEQFF
CDR3nt: TGCAGCGTTGCGGGGGGCAATGAGCAGTTCTTC

v_gene: TRBV7-9
d_gene: TRBD2
j_gene: TRBJ2-1
abundance: few
CDR3aa: CASSFITSGSSNEQFF
CDR3nt: TGTGCCAGCAGCTTCATTACTAGCGGGAGTAGCAATGAGCAGTTCTTC

v_gene: TRBV27
d_gene: TRBD2
j_gene: TRBJ2-1
abundance: -
CDR3aa: CASSLEASGNEQFF
CDR3nt: TGTGCCAGCAGCCTAGAGGCTAGCGGGAATGAGCAGTTCTTC

v_gene: TRBV5-1
d_gene: -
j_gene: TRBJ2-1
abundance: -
CDR3aa: CASSRLAAWLYNEQFF
CDR3nt: TGCGCCAGCAGCCGGTTAGCGGCATGGCTCTACAATGAGCAGTTCTTC

v_gene: TRBV28
d_gene: -
j_gene: TRBJ2-2
abundance: few
CDR3aa: CASSFAGFGGGELFF
CDR3nt: TGTGCCAGCAGTTTTGCGGGATTCGGTGGCGGGGAGCTGTTTTTT

v_gene: TRBV2
d_gene: -
j_gene: TRBJ2-7
abundance: few
CDR3aa: CASRRTEASYEQYF
CDR3nt: TGTGCCAGCAGAAGGACAGAAGCGTCCTACGAGCAGTACTTC

v_gene: TRBV28
d_gene: -
j_gene: TRBJ2-7
abundance: -
CDR3aa: CASSFSGAANELYF
CDR3nt: TGTGCCAGCAGTTTTTCAGGGGCCGCTAACGAGCTGTACTTC

v_gene: TRBV5-1
d_gene: -
j_gene: TRBJ2-7
abundance: many
CDR3aa: CASTGTNSYEQYF
CDR3nt: TGCGCCAGTACCGGGACCAACTCCTACGAGCAGTACTTC

v_gene: TRBV27
d_gene: TRBD1
j_gene: TRBJ1-2
abundance: few
CDR3aa: CASSTAGTASGYTF
CDR3nt: TGTGCCAGCAGCACGGCCGGGACAGCCTCTGGCTACACCTTC

v_gene: TRBV7-2
d_gene: -
j_gene: TRBJ2-3
abundance: -
CDR3aa: CASSLSRGSTDTQYF
CDR3nt: TGTGCCAGCAGCTTATCGCGGGGAAGCACAGATACGCAGTATTTT

v_gene: TRBV20-1
d_gene: -
j_gene: TRBJ2-1
abundance: -
CDR3aa: CSAIRAEGRNEQFF
CDR3nt: TGCAGTGCCATCCGGGCGGAGGGTCGCAATGAGCAGTTCTTC

v_gene: TRBV9
d_gene: TRBD2
j_gene: TRBJ2-3
abundance: many
CDR3aa: CASSVDTGGLAITDTQYF
CDR3nt: TGTGCCAGCAGCGTAGACACCGGGGGACTAGCGATAACAGATACGCAGTATTTT

v_gene: TRBV5-1
d_gene: -
j_gene: TRBJ1-1
abundance: many
CDR3aa: CASSIRTVLGTEAFF
CDR3nt: TGCGCCAGCAGCATTCGGACAGTCTTGGGCACTGAAGCTTTCTTT